This T cell receptor beta chain was profiled in a study of blood T cell repertoires in COVID-19. Study in general: The analysed material was cDNA or gDNA that came from T cells, B-cell-depleted T cells, or PBMCs.

In the original workflow: Scientists estimated how many nucleated cells there were by amplifying reference gene primers. Sequencing was performed with immunoSEQ multiplex PCR; in TCRdb, only in-frame clones are kept and a portion is missing. D and trimming were read from the DNA, whereas the V and J calls and clone size are those reported in that table. The sample has some 360,000 clones; 70% to 90% are singletons. The germline CDR1 and CDR2 sequences are LGHNA and YNFKEQ. Trimming took 1 base from V and 1 from J, leaving 12 bases between them. The CDR3 runs 16 residues. Sequenced sample: peripheral blood. This TCR was recovered from a woman in her sixties with COVID-19, enrolled during active disease. This chain links TRBV4-2 with TRBJ2-3; D is perhaps TRBD2 (6 bases). CDR3 nucleotides: TGTGCCAGCAGCCAAGTAAGTGGCGGGGGCACAGATACGCAGTATTTT. Protein product: CASSQVSGGGTDTQYF.